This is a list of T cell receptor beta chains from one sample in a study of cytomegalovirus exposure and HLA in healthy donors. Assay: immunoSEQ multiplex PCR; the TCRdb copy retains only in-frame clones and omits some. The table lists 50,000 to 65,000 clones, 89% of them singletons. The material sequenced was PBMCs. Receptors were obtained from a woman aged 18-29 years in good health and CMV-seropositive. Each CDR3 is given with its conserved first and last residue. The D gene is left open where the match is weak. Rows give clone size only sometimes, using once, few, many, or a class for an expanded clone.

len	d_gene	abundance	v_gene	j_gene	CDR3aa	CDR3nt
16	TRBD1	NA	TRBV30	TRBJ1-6	CAYLESGTGENSPLHF	TGTGCCTATCTGGAGTCCGGGACAGGGGAAAATTCACCCCTCCACTTT
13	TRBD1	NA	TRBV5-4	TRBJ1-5	CASSFDRDQPQHF	TGTGCCAGCAGCTTTGACAGGGATCAGCCCCAGCATTTT
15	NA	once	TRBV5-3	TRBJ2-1	CARSYIRDTYNEQFF	TGTGCCAGAAGCTATATCCGGGACACTTACAATGAGCAGTTCTTC
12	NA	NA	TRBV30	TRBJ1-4	CAWSRSGEKLFF	TGTGCCTGGAGTCGGTCAGGTGAAAAACTGTTTTTT
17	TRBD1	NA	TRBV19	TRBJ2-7	CASSTMDRGRIPIEQYF	TGTGCCAGTAGTACAATGGACAGGGGGCGAATCCCCATCGAGCAGTACTTC
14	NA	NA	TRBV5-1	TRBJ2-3	CASNRAAPTDTQYF	TGCGCCAGCAACAGAGCGGCTCCCACAGATACGCAGTATTTT
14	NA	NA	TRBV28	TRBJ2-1	CASSSAGSGDEQFF	TGTGCCAGCTCGAGTGCAGGGTCTGGCGATGAGCAGTTCTTC
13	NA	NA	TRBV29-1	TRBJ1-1	CSVLKSAGLEAFF	TGCAGCGTTCTAAAATCCGCGGGGCTTGAAGCTTTCTTT
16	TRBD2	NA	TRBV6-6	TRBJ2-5	CASKGTSGGAWETQYF	TGTGCCAGCAAAGGGACTAGCGGGGGGGCATGGGAGACCCAGTACTTC
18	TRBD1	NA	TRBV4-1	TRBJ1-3	CASSRGPGQGRSKNTIYF	TGCGCCAGCAGCCGCGGACCGGGACAGGGACGGTCAAAAAACACCATATATTTT
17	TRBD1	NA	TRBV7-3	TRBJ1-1	CASSLMVGQGVVTEAFF	TGTGCCAGCAGCTTAATGGTAGGACAGGGGGTTGTCACTGAAGCTTTCTTT
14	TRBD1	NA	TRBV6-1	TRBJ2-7	CASTGTAISYEQYF	TGTGCCAGCACCGGGACAGCGATCTCCTACGAGCAGTACTTC
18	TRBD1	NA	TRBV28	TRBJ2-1	CASSLPPTGVYVSSEQFF	TGTGCCAGCAGTTTGCCCCCGACAGGGGTATATGTGAGTAGTGAGCAGTTCTTC
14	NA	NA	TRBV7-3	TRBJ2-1	CASSLSQGGNEQFF	TGTGCCAGCAGCTTAAGCCAGGGGGGCAATGAGCAGTTCTTC
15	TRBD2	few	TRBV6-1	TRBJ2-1	CASSEASGGVNEQFF	TGTGCCAGCAGTGAAGCTAGCGGGGGGGTGAATGAGCAGTTCTTC
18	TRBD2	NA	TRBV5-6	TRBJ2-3	CASSFKSGGGRGTDTQYF	TGTGCCAGCAGCTTTAAGAGCGGGGGGGGAAGAGGCACAGATACGCAGTATTTT
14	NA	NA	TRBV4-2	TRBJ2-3	CASSQEGGTDTQYF	TGTGCCAGCAGCCAAGAGGGGGGAACAGATACGCAGTATTTT
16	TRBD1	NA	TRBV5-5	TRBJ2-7	CASNPGQGRSAYEQYF	TGTGCCAGCAATCCGGGACAGGGAAGGTCAGCCTACGAGCAGTACTTC
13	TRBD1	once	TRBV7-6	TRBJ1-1	CASSRRQGAEAFF	TGTGCCAGCAGCCGAAGACAGGGCGCTGAAGCTTTCTTT
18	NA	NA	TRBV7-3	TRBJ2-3	CASSLTRKLNPATDTQYF	TGTGCCAGCAGCTTAACGAGGAAGTTAAACCCAGCGACAGATACGCAGTATTTT
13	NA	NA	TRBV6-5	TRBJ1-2	CAIGSGDKQGYTF	TGTGCCATCGGGTCAGGGGACAAGCAAGGCTACACCTTC
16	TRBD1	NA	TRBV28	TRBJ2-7	CASSLTLGQETYEQYF	TGTGCCAGCAGTCTAACCCTCGGACAGGAGACCTACGAGCAGTACTTC
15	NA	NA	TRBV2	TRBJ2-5	CASSESLGLKETQYF	TGTGCCAGCAGTGAATCGTTAGGACTCAAAGAGACCCAGTACTTC
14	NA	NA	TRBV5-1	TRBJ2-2	CASSVQGEAGELFF	TGCGCCAGCAGTGTCCAGGGGGAGGCCGGGGAGCTGTTTTTT
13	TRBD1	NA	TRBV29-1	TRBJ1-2	CSVAHTGGYGYTF	TGCAGCGTTGCCCACACAGGGGGCTATGGCTACACCTTC
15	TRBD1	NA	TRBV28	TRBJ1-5	CASSFQGALAQPQHF	TGTGCCAGCAGTTTCCAGGGGGCGCTGGCTCAGCCCCAGCATTTT
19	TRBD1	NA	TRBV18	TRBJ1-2	CASSPDIPGQPWANYGYTF	TGTGCCAGCTCACCAGACATCCCGGGACAGCCTTGGGCCAACTATGGCTACACCTTC